This T cell receptor (beta chain) comes out of a study of beta chain features in type 1 diabetes. In this sample, this clone turned up a few times. Its antigen is undetermined. Each population that was sorted was more than 95% pure. This CDR3 is built from 15 residues. Germline loops: CDR1 ENHRY, CDR2 SYGVKD. V lost 0 bases and J lost 6; bases outside the gene matches: 3. Study findings and constraints: Type 1 diabetes patients showed fewer insertions and more deletions at VDJ junctions. Across patients, naive, central memory and Treg TCRB repertoires exhibited apparently greater similarity than was observed across healthy donors.

The investigators reverse transcribed all of the isolated RNA, so they sequenced expressed TCRB transcripts. Assay used: immunoSEQ multiplex PCR; TCRdb lists only in-frame clones, some missing. The data contain almost 350,000 clones, 6.5% to 10% of them singletons. This TCR came from a woman aged 18 to 35 in good health. V gene TRBV10-3 combines with J gene TRBJ1-5; 9 nucleotides line up with TRBD1. Input material: central memory CD4+ T cells from blood. This chain's CDR3 is CAISESGQGRQPQHF. The CDR3 DNA follows: TGTGCCATCAGTGAGTCCGGACAGGGGCGTCAGCCCCAGCATTTT.